These 2 T cell receptor beta chains share one sample of origin, sequenced in a study of persistence of HIV-infected CD4 T cells. The antigens for these receptors are not known. The immunoSEQ assay was version 4, run in survey mode. Assay: immunoSEQ multiplex PCR; the TCRdb copy retains only in-frame clones and omits some. The profile shows approximately 65,000 clones, 65% to 80% of them singletons. Overlapping HIV-1 Gag 15-mer peptides at about 1 ug per peptide per mL were used. CD40L/CD69 double-negative CD45RO-high memory CD4+ T cells were collected. The specimen comprised CD4+ T cells sorted from PBMCs after approximately 20-hour stimulation, sampled from a patient who received antiretroviral therapy. These receptors all come from an adult man with HIV who was CMV-seropositive.

This clone appeared a single time. The rearrangement uses TRBV12-2 and TRBJ1-1; TRBD1 is the table's D call and was not checked against the DNA. TRBV12-2 is a pseudogene. The CDR3 is 19 amino acids. CDR3: CASRLTSRDRTCMNTEAFF. The CDR3 region has the DNA TGTGCAAGTCGCCTGACCTCCCGGGACAGGACCTGCATGAACACTGAAGCTTTCTTT.

This clone came up a few times. CDR3 protein: CASSSMPAGSPQHF. The DNA for the CDR3 is TGTGCCAGCAGCTCTATGCCAGCGGGGAGCCCCCAGCATTTT. The chain is built from TRBV7-9 and TRBJ1-5, with D unclear. Trimming shortened V by 4 bases and J by 10 bases, and 17 bases separated the two germline ends. CDR1 SEHNR and CDR2 FQNEAQ come from the germline V gene (reference sequence). This CDR3 comprises 14 residues.